This T cell receptor beta chain was found in a study of T cell repertoires in cytomegalovirus infection. Study at large: CMV infection together with matching HLA type was indicated by public TCR beta signatures. General study findings and limits: Public TCR beta family frequency separated CMV-and-HLA carriers, including in an independent cohort. In two of eight donors, the top clonotype was HLA-C-restricted CMV-specific.

Of note for this clonotype: Its antigen is unknown.

TCRdb analysed the reads with MiXCR anew, one entry per CDR3 protein. Of hundreds of thousands of distinct CDR3 sequences in the sample, 20% to 30% were seen once. Sample: CD8+ T cells from PBMCs. The origin of this receptor is a human donor in good health (CMV status not recorded). Some clones in this sample may be carry-over from other donors' samples.

This CDR3 is CASSSRTRFSVEATGELFF. The CDR3 DNA reads TGTGCCAGCAGTTCCCGGACTCGGTTTAGTGTGGAGGCCACCGGGGAGCTGTTTTTT. The chain is built from TRBV25-1 and TRBJ2-2, with a weak D call TRBD2 (5 bases). Germline lookup yields CDR1 MGHDK and CDR2 SYGVNS. V was pared by 5 bases and J by 4 bases, with 26 bases between. The CDR3 runs to 19 residues.